This T cell receptor (beta chain) was sequenced for a study of cytomegalovirus exposure and HLA in healthy donors. Across the study: An early release of data contained approximately 80 million unique TCRs, which came from HLA-typed donors.

Whole-study results and caveats: In terms of immune exposure information, only CMV serostatus was available. A later analysis found that most CMV-associated TCR beta chains appeared HLA-restricted.

The PCR was carried out with 60 Vbeta primers and 13 Jbeta primers. Measured with immunoSEQ multiplex PCR; TCRdb has only the in-frame clones, and not every one. The sample includes 200,000 to 250,000 clones, under 85% of them seen just once. A word on this clone: Its antigen is still unknown.

This receptor was taken from a man in his fifties in good health and CMV-seronegative. Source material: PBMCs.

CDR3 residues: CASSQETGHDNSPLHF. The CDR3 DNA reads as TGTGCCAGCAGCCAAGAAACGGGACACGATAATTCACCCCTCCACTTT. The rearrangement joins TRBV4-2 to TRBJ1-6, with TRBD1 as a possible D gene (6 bases). The CDR3 totals 16 residues. Trimming shortened V by 0 bases and J by 5 bases, and 11 bases separated the two germline ends. CDR1 is LGHNA, CDR2 YNFKEQ, per germline.